This T cell receptor (beta chain) was documented in a study of T cell repertoires in cytomegalovirus infection. TCRdb re-called the reads with MiXCR, one entry per CDR3 protein. The sample comprises roughly 80,000 distinct CDR3 sequences, around 25% of which are singletons, and 50% rests with the top ten. In its sample, this clonotype was seen many times. Antigen unknown. This TCR derives from a human donor in good health (CMV status not recorded). Some clones in this sample may be carry-over from other donors' samples. The specimen comprised CD8+ T cells from cultured PBMCs, sampled from culture after CMV antigen stimulation.

CDR3 bases: TGTGCCAGCAGCTTAGAAGTCCACGGGAGGTACCAAGAGACCCAGTACTTC. Protein product: CASSLEVHGRYQETQYF. This chain uses TRBV7-8 with TRBJ2-5; 7 bases line up with TRBD2. Germline V gene data show CDR1 as SGHVS and CDR2 as FQNEAQ. The CDR3 has 17 residues. V was pared by 1 base and J by 0 bases, with 8 bases of the junction left unmatched.